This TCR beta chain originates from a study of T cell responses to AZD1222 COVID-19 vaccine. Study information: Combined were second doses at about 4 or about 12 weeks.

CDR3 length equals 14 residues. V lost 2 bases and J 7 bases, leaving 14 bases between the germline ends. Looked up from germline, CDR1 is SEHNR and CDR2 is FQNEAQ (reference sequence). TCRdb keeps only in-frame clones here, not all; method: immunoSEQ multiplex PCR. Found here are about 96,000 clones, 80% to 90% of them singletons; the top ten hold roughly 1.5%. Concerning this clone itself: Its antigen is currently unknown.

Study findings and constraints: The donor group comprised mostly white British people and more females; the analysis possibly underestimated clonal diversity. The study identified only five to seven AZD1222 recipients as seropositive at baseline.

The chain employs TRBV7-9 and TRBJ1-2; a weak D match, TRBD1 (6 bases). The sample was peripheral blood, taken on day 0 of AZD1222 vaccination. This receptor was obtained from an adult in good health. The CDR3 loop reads CASSLNEGEAGYTF. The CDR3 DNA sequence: TGTGCCAGCAGCTTAAATGAGGGGGAGGCTGGCTACACCTTC. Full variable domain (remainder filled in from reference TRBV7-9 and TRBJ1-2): DTGVSQNPRHKITKRGQNVTFRCDPISEHNRLYWYRQTLGQGPEFLTYFQNEAQLEKSRLLSDRFSAERPKGSFSTLEIQRTEQGDSAMYLCASSLNEGEAGYTFGSGTRLTVV.